This is a list of T cell receptor beta chains from one sample in a study of blood T cells in healthy people across ages. TCRdb recomputed calls from the 5' RACE reads with MiXCR, one row per CDR3 protein. This repertoire shows around 500,000 distinct CDR3 sequences, 25% to 35% found once; its top ten account for roughly 3.5%. The same data also went into a second study, on T cells of mothers and their children.

The sample was blood. These TCRs come from a boy under 10 years old in good health. Each CDR3 is given with its conserved first and last residue. Rows may omit the clone size; those that give it use once, few, many or a size class.

len	v_gene	j_gene	abundance	CDR3aa
15	TRBV5-1	TRBJ2-7	-	CASSLAQTGSYEQYF
12	TRBV6-2/TRBV6-3	TRBJ1-3	-	CATHLDGNTIYF
13	TRBV7-9	TRBJ1-1	few	CASSLPGRGEAFF
12	TRBV20-1	TRBJ1-1	many	CSARTGDTEAFF
17	TRBV4-2	TRBJ2-1	-	CASSQDLASGSYNEQFF
14	TRBV7-2	-	-	CASSLGGLAGEQFF
18	TRBV7-9	TRBJ2-1	few	CASSLVVLQRSSYNEQFF
14	TRBV5-1	TRBJ2-5	-	CASSPGGAKETQYF
13	TRBV5-1	TRBJ2-1	-	CASSSDGLHEQFF
15	TRBV5-1	TRBJ2-2	-	CASSNTGTRAGELFF
15	TRBV6-5	TRBJ1-5	few	CASSLFFGGNQPQHF
16	TRBV7-2	TRBJ2-2	many	CASSLSASGGTGELFF
14	TRBV6-5	TRBJ2-3	-	CAIRDSKVTDTQYF
13	TRBV7-2	TRBJ2-5	-	CASSFKGTQTQYF
15	TRBV6-1	TRBJ2-2	-	CASTKGNRNTGELFF
15	TRBV15	TRBJ2-5	few	CATTLTSGVGETQYF
13	TRBV3-1	TRBJ2-5	-	CASLISGQESQYF
14	TRBV20-1	TRBJ2-5	many	CSARDGKGQLAQYF
15	TRBV7-2	TRBJ2-1	once	CASSLAQASYNEQFF
21	TRBV6-5	TRBJ1-2	few	CASSYSIITPEAGQGRGGYTF
18	TRBV10-3	TRBJ2-6	-	CAISGTDRGPNGANVLTF
12	TRBV3-1	TRBJ2-5	many	CASSGRRETQYF
13	TRBV6-2/TRBV6-3	TRBJ1-2	-	CASRAGLGYGYTF
17	TRBV27	TRBJ2-2	-	CASSLRPGFANTGELFF
14	TRBV29-1	TRBJ1-1	-	CSVGDVGSNTEAFF
16	TRBV25-1	TRBJ2-5	few	CASSEGLAGGRETQYF
15	TRBV5-1	TRBJ2-2	-	CASSFVQSNTGELFF
13	TRBV12-3/TRBV12-4	TRBJ2-5	few	CASNQRGQETQYF
20	TRBV2	TRBJ1-1	few	CASSASGQGPGIAVNTEAFF
13	TRBV9	TRBJ1-1	few	CASSVDGWTEAFF
18	TRBV11-1	TRBJ1-2	-	CASSPEGRGRFLDYGYTF
16	TRBV7-9	TRBJ2-3	few	CASSFRDFYSTDTQYF
12	TRBV12-5	TRBJ1-1	few	CASGLLNTEAFF
13	TRBV29-1	TRBJ2-1	few	CSVSSGGNNEQFF
15	TRBV7-2	TRBJ2-7	-	CASSPQPGGNYEQYF
13	TRBV27	TRBJ2-7	few	CASRRTAAYEQYF
13	TRBV20-1	TRBJ1-1	-	CSAAGVGVTEAFF
13	TRBV6-5	TRBJ2-5	-	CASSYAEQETQYF
13	TRBV20-1	TRBJ1-5	-	CSARGGRNQPQHF
14	TRBV10-3	-	-	CAIRSGTGSYEQYF
14	TRBV28	-	few	CASSFQRLQETQYF
15	TRBV27	TRBJ2-7	many	CASSLSLAGAYEQYF
13	TRBV2	TRBJ1-1	few	CASSESGETEAFF
14	TRBV3-1	TRBJ1-2	few	CASSQLGQNYGYTF
13	TRBV19	TRBJ1-2	few	CASSPDGRDGYTF
15	TRBV7-2	TRBJ2-4	-	CASSLWEGGASIQYF
15	TRBV29-1	TRBJ1-4	few	CSVTDRGATNEKLFF
12	TRBV7-2	TRBJ2-3	-	CASSFPSGTQYF
15	TRBV3-1	TRBJ1-2	-	CASSQDPGGVYGYTF
16	TRBV2	TRBJ2-2	-	CASSEASGGVTGELFF
15	TRBV27	TRBJ2-5	few	CASSPRGRPVEEQYF
15	TRBV27	TRBJ2-5	-	CASRNTMGGWETQYF
12	TRBV29-1	TRBJ1-2	-	CSVRQGTYGYTF
20	TRBV20-1	TRBJ1-4	-	CSARGRQGDGYFATNEKLFF
14	TRBV9	TRBJ1-2	few	CASSGLRTGIGYTF
15	TRBV28	-	-	CASRAGGGISYEQYF
13	TRBV25-1	TRBJ1-4	few	CASSFRTNEKLFF
15	TRBV21-1	TRBJ2-5	many	CASSKPGGSQETQYF
16	TRBV7-2	TRBJ2-4	many	CASSLAGGSPKNIQYF